This entry describes one T cell receptor beta chain. Templates that were synthetic TCR analogs were spiked into each PCR. Clones were read by immunoSEQ multiplex PCR, and TCRdb kept only the in-frame ones, dropping some. The sample yields roughly 100,000 clones, 83% seen once. The CDR3 length is 14 residues. Germline V gene data show CDR1 as SGDLS and CDR2 as YYNGEE. The germline V and J ends were trimmed by 4 bases and 5 bases, with 12 bases remaining between them. The sample originates from a study of PD-L1 blockade in urothelial cancer. Study-wide context: Blood drawn 3 weeks (second dose) and 6 weeks after treatment start was analyzed.

Time point indicated: peripheral blood 6 weeks after treatment start. Locally advanced or metastatic urothelial carcinoma affected the patients. The specimen was PBMCs, collected around atezolizumab (anti-PD-L1) treatment. This TCR was recovered from a man aged 65 to 79 with urothelial cancer. The chain links TRBV9 to TRBJ1-4, with D possibly matching TRBD1 (6 bases). The DNA of the CDR3 is TGTGCCAGCAGCTCAGGGGCCGAAAATGAAAAACTGTTTTTT. The encoded protein is CASSSGAENEKLFF.